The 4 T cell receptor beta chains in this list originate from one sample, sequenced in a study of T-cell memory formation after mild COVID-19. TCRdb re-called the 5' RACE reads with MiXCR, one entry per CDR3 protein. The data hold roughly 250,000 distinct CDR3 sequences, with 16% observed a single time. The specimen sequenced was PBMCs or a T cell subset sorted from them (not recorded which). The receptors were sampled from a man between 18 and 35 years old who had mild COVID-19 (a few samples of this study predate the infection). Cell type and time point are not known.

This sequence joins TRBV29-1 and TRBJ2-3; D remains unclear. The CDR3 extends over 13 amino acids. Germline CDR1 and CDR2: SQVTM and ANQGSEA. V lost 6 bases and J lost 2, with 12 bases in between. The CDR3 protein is CSVVDGDTDTQYF. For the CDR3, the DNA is TGCAGCGTCGTGGACGGAGACACAGATACGCAGTATTTT.

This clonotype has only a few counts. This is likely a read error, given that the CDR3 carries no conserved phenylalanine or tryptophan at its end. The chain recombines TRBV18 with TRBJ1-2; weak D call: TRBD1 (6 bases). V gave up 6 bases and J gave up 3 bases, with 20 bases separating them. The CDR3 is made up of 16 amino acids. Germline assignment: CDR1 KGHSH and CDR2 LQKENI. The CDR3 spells CASSYMGNDRYYGYTL. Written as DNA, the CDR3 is TGTGCCAGCTCCTATATGGGAAACGACAGGTACTATGGCTACACCTTA.

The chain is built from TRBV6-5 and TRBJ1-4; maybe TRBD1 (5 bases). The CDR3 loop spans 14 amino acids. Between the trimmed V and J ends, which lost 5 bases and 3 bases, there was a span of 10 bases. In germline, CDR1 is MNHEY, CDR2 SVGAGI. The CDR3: CASSRQMANEKLFF. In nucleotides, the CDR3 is TGTGCCAGCAGTAGACAGATGGCTAATGAAAAACTGTTTTTT.

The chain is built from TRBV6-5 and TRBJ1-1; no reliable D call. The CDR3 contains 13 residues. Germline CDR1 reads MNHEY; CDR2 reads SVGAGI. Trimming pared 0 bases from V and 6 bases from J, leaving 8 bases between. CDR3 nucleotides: TGTGCCAGCAGTTACTCGGGTGATCCTGAAGCTTTCTTT. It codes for CASSYSGDPEAFF.